The clone carrying this TCR beta chain was seen a single time. Its antigen is unknown. The entry originates in a study of cytomegalovirus exposure and HLA in healthy donors. Looking at the study overall: The study's early data release held tens of millions of unique TCRs from HLA-typed donors.

Regarding the study as a whole: In a later analysis, TCR beta V- and J-gene trimming was associated with a missense DCLRE1C variant. Many donors carried some public TCRs, although rarity characterized most TCR sequences. A later look showed TCR association rates differing by HLA locus, highest for DRB1 and lowest for HLA-C.

Primers for the PCR totalled 60 Vbeta and 13 Jbeta. Only in-frame clones appear in the TCRdb table, and some are missing; sequencing was by immunoSEQ multiplex PCR. The table has about 200,000 clones, around 73% seen once. The V segment lost 6 bases and the J segment 1 base; nucleotides outside the gene matches: 8. The CDR3 covers 15 residues. Germline V gene lookup returns CDR1 SQVTM and CDR2 ANQGSEA. This sequence joins TRBV29-1 and TRBJ2-3; 9 bases align to TRBD2. The sequencing sample was made of PBMCs. This clonotype was obtained from a woman aged 25 to 39 in good health and CMV-seronegative. This chain's CDR3 is CSVNPGLAGTDTQYF. In DNA form, the CDR3 reads TGCAGCGTGAATCCGGGACTAGCTGGCACAGATACGCAGTATTTT.